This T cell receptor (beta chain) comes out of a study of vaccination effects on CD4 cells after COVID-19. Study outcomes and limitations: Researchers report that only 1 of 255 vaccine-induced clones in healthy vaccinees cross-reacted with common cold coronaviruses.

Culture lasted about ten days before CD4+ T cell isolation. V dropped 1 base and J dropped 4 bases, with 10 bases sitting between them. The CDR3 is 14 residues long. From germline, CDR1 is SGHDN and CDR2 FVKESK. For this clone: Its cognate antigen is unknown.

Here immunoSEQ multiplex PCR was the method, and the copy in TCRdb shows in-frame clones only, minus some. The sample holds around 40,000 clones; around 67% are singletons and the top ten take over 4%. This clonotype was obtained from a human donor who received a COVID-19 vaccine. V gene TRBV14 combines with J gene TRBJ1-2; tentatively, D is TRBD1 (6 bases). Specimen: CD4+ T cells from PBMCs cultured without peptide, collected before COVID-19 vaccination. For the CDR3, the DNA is TGTGCCAGCAGCCAAGTCAGGGGTACCTATGGCTACACCTTC. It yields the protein CASSQVRGTYGYTF. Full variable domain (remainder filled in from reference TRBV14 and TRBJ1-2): EAGVTQFPSHSVIEKGQTVTLRCDPISGHDNLYWYRRVMGKEIKFLLHFVKESKQDESGMPNNRFLAERTGGTYSTLKVQPAELEDSGVYFCASSQVRGTYGYTFGSGTRLTVV.